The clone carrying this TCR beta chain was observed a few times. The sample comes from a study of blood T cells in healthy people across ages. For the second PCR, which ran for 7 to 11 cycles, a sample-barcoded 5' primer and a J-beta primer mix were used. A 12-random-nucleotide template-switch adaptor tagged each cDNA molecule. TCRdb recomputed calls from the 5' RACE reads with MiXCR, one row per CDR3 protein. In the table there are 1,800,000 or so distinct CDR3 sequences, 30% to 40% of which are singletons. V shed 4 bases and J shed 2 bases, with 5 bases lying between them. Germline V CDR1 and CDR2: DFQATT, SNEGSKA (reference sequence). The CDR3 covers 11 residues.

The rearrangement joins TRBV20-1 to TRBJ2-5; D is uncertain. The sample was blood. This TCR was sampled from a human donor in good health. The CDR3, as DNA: TGCAGTGCTAACGTTCAAGAGACCCAGTACTTC. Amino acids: CSANVQETQYF.